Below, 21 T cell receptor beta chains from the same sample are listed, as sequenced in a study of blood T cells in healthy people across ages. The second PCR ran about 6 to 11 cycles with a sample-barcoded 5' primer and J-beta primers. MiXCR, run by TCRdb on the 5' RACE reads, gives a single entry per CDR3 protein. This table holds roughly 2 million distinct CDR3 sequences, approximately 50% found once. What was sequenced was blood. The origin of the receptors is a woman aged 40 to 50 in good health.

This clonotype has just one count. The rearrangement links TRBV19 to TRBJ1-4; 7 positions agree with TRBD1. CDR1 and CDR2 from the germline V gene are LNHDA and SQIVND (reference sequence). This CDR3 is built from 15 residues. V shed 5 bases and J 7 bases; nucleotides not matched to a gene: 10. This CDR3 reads CASSAPRDSSEKLFF. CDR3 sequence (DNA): TGTGCCAGTAGTGCGCCCCGGGACAGCAGTGAAAAACTGTTTTTT.

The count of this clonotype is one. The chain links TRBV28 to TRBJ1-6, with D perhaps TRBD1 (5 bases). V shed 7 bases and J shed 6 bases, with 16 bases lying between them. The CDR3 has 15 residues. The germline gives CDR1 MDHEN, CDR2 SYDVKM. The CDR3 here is CASTSRQLRNSPLHF. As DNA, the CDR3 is TGTGCCAGCACCTCCCGACAGCTACGTAATTCACCCCTCCACTTT.

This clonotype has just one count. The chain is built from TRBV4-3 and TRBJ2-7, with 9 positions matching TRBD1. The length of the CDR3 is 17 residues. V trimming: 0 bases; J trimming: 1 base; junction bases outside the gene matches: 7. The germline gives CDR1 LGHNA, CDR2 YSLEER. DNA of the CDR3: TGCGCCAGCAGCCAAGATCTTGGGACAGGGACATCCTACGAGCAGTACTTC. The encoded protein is CASSQDLGTGTSYEQYF.

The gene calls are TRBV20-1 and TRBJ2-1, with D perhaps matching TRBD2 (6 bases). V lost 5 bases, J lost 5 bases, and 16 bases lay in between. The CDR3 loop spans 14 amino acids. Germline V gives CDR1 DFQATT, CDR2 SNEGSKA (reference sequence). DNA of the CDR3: TGCAGTGCTCGCCCCCGGGACTCAAACAATGAGCAGTTCTTC. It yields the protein CSARPRDSNNEQFF.

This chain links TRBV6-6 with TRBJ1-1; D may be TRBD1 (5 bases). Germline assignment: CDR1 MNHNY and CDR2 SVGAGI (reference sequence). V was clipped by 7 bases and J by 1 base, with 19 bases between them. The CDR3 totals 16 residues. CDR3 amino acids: CASINLMGTANTEAFF. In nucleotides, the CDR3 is TGTGCCAGCATCAATCTTATGGGGACGGCGAACACTGAAGCTTTCTTT.

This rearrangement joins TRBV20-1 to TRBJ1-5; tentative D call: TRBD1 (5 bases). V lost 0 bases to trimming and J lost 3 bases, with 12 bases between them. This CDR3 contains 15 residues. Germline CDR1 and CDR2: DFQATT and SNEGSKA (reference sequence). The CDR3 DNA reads TGCAGTGCTAGAGATGTGAGGGACTACAATCAGCCCCAGCATTTT. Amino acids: CSARDVRDYNQPQHF.

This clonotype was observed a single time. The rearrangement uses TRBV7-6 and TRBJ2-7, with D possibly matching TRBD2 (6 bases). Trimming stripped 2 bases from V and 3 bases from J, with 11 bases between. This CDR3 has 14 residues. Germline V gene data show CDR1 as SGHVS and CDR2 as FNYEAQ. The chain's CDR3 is CASSLYGSHYEQYF. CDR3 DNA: TGTGCCAGCAGCTTATACGGGAGCCACTACGAGCAGTACTTC.

The CDR3 reads CASSLSPVTVYNEQFF. The CDR3 DNA reads TGTGCCAGCAGTTTATCGCCGGTTACGGTTTACAATGAGCAGTTCTTC. The V and J genes are TRBV27 and TRBJ2-1; D gene uncertain. Germline loops: CDR1 MNHEY, CDR2 SMNVEV (reference sequence). Trimming removed 0 bases at V and 4 bases at J, with 13 bases between. The CDR3 extends over 16 amino acids.

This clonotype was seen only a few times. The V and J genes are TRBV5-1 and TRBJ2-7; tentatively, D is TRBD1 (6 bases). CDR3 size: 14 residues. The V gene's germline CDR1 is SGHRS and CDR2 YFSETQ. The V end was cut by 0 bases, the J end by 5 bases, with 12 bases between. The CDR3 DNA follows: TGCGCCAGCAGCTTGGACAGGGTGGACCACGAGCAGTACTTC. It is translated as CASSLDRVDHEQYF.

The CDR3 loop is CASSQQGQADTQYF. The CDR3 bases are TGTGCCAGCAGCCAACAAGGACAGGCAGATACGCAGTATTTT. The V gene is TRBV4-2, the J gene TRBJ2-3; 7 nucleotides agree with TRBD1. CDR1 and CDR2 from the germline V gene are LGHNA and YNFKEQ. Unmatched junction bases numbered 3, after V lost 2 bases and J lost 4 bases. CDR3 length: 14 residues.

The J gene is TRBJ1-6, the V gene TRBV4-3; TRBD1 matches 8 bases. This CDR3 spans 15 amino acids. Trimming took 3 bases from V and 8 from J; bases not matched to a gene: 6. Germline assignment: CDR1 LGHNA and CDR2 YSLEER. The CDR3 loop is CASSQDRELDSPLHF. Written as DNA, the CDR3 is TGCGCCAGCAGCCAGGACAGGGAATTGGATTCACCCCTCCACTTT.

CDR3 sequence: CATSESGTPEQFF. CDR3 nucleotides: TGTGCCACCAGTGAGTCCGGGACACCTGAGCAGTTCTTC. The chain joins TRBV24-1 to TRBJ2-1; perhaps TRBD1 as D (6 bases). Germline assignment: CDR1 KGHDR and CDR2 SFDVKD. Trimming shortened V by 4 bases and J by 9 bases, and 12 bases separated the two germline ends. The CDR3 totals 13 residues.

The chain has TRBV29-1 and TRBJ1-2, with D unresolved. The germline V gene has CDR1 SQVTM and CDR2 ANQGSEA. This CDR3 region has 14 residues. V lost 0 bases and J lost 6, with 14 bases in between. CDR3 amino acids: CSVEEGTFANGYTF. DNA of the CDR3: TGCAGCGTTGAAGAGGGCACCTTCGCTAATGGCTACACCTTC.

The CDR3 nucleotides are TGTGCCTCCGCGACAGGGAATTCTAATGAAAAACTGTTTTTT. Its translation is CASATGNSNEKLFF. The V gene is TRBV24-1, the J gene TRBJ1-4, with TRBD1 identical over 7 bases. Trimming at V came to 12 bases and at J to 3 bases, leaving 9 bases not matched to a gene. The germline V gene encodes CDR1 KGHDR and CDR2 SFDVKD. The CDR3 sequence is 14 residues long.

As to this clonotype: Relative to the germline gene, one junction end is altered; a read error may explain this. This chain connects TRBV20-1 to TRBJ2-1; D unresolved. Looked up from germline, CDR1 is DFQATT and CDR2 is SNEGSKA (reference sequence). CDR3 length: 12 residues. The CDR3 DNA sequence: TGCAGGGCTAGACCGGGTATCGATGAGCAGTTCTTC. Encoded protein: CRARPGIDEQFF.

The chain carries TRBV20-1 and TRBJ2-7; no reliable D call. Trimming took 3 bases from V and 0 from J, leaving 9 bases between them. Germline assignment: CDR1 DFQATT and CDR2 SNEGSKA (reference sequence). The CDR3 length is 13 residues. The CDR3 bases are TGCAGTGCTAGGGCAGCAAGCTCCTACGAGCAGTACTTC. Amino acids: CSARAASSYEQYF.

DNA of the CDR3: TGTGCCAGCAGCCAAGTCCACAGGGCTAACTATGGCTACACCTTC. It yields the protein CASSQVHRANYGYTF. J is TRBJ1-2 and V is TRBV4-2, with a tentative D call TRBD1 (6 bases). Germline V gives CDR1 LGHNA, CDR2 YNFKEQ. V shed 1 base and J shed 0 bases, with 9 bases lying between them. The CDR3 has 15 residues.

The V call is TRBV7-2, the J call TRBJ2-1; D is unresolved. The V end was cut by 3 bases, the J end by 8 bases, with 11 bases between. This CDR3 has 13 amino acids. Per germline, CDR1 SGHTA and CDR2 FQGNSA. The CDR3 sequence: CASSLMSADEQFF. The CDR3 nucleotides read TGTGCCAGCAGCTTGATGTCGGCCGATGAGCAGTTCTTC.

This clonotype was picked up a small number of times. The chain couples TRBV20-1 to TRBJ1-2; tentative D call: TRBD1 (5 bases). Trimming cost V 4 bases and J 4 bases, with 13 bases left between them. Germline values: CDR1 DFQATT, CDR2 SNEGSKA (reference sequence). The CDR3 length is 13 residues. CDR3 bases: TGCAGTGCTATCCGGGACTCGGGCTATGGCTACACCTTC. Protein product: CSAIRDSGYGYTF.

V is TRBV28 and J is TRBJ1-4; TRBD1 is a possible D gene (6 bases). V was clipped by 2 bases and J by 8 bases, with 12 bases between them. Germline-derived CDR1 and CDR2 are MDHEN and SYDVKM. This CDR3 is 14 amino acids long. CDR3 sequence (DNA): TGTGCCAGCAGTTTACGCAGGGGAAGAGAAAAACTGTTTTTT. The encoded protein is CASSLRRGREKLFF.

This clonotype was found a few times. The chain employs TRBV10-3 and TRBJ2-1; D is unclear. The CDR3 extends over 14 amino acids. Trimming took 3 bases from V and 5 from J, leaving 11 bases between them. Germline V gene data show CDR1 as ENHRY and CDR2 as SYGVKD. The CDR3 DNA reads TGTGCCATCAGTGAATCCGGAGAGGACAATGAGCAGTTCTTC. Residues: CAISESGEDNEQFF.